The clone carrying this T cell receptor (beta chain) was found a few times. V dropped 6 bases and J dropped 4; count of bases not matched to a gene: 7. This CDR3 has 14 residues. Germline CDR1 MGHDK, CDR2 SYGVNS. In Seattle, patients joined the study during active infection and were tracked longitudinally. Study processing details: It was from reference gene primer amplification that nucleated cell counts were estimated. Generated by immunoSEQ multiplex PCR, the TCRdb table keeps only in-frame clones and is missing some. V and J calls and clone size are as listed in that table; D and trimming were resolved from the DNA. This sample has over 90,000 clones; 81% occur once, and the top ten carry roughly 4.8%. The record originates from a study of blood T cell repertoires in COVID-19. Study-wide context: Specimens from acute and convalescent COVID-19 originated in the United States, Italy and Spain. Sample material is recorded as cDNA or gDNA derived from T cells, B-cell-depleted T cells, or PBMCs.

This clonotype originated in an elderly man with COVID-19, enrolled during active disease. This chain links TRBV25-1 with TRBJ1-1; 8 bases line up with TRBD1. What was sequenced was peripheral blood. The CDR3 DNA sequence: TGTGCCAGCAGGTCCCAGGGGGCGCGCACTGAAGCTTTCTTT. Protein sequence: CASRSQGARTEAFF. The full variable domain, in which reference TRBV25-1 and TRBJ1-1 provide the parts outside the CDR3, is EADIYQTPRYLVIGTGKKITLECSQTMGHDKMYWYQQDPGMELHLIHYSYGVNSTEKGDLSSESTVSRIRTEHFPLTLESARPSHTSQYLCASRSQGARTEAFFGQGTRLTVV.